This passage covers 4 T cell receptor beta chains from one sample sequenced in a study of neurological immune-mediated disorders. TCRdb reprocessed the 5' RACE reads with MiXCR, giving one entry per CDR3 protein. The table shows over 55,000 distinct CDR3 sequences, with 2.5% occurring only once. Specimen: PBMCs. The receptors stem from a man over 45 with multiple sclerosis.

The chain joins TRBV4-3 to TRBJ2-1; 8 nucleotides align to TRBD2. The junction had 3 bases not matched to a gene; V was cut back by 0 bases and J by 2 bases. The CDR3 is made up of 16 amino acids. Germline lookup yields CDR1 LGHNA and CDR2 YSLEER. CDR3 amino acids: CASSQDGGGTYNEQFF. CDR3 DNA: TGCGCCAGCAGCCAAGATGGCGGGGGGACCTACAATGAGCAGTTCTTC.

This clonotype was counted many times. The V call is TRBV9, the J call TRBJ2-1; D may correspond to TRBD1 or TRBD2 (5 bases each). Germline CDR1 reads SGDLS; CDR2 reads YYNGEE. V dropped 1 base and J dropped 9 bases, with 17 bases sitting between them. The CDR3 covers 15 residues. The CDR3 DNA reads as TGTGCCAGCAGCGTAAAGCCACAGGACGAGGGTGAGCAGTTCTTC. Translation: CASSVKPQDEGEQFF.

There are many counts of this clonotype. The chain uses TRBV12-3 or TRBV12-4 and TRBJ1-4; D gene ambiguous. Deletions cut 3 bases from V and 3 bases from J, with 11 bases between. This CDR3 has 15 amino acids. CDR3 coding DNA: TGTGCCAGCAGTTTTAGACAAGGGCCTAATGAAAAACTGTTTTTT. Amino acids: CASSFRQGPNEKLFF.

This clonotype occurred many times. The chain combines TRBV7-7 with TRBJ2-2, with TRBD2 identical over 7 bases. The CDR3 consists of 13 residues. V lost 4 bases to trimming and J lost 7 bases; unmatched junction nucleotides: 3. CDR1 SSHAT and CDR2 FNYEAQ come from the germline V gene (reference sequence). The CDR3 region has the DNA TGTGCCAGCAGCTCCGGACTAGGCGGGGAGCTGTTTTTT. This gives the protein CASSSGLGGELFF.